The subject of this entry is one TCR beta chain. Looked up from germline, CDR1 is SQVTM and CDR2 is ANQGSEA. V dropped 1 base and J dropped 6 bases, with 9 bases sitting between them. This CDR3 is 12 amino acids long. These data come from a study of cytomegalovirus exposure and HLA in healthy donors. Primers: 60 Vbeta forward and 13 Jbeta reverse. Profiling relied on immunoSEQ multiplex PCR, and the TCRdb table lists in-frame clones only, not all of them. The data show around 250,000 clones, around nine tenths seen once. The sequence was collected from a girl under 10 years old in good health and CMV-seronegative. Specimen: PBMCs. The chain joins TRBV29-1 to TRBJ1-1; TRBD1 is a possible D gene (5 bases). The CDR3 DNA sequence: TGCAGCGTTGAAGGGGGCATCCCTGAAGCTTTCTTT. Encoded protein: CSVEGGIPEAFF.